A selection of T cell receptor beta chains follows, all from one sample in a study of blood T cell repertoires in COVID-19. The repertoire was sequenced with immunoSEQ multiplex PCR; TCRdb's copy has only in-frame clones and lacks some. The profile covers roughly 60,000 clones, with roughly 87% appearing a single time and over 9.5% taken by the ten largest. Sequenced material: peripheral blood. The receptors come from a human donor with acute or convalescent COVID-19. The donor label of this sample is uncertain. Each CDR3 is given with its conserved first and last residue. D genes are given only for firm matches. Clone sizes are given selectively: once, few, many, or a class where the clone is expanded.

clone size: NA
V gene: TRBV20-1
J gene: TRBJ2-1
D gene: TRBD2
CDR3 protein: CSASNLAGRNEQFF
CDR3 DNA: TGCAGTGCTAGTAACCTAGCGGGACGCAATGAGCAGTTCTTC

clone size: NA
V gene: TRBV18
J gene: TRBJ1-1
D gene: NA
CDR3 protein: CASSRQVTNTEAFF
CDR3 DNA: TGTGCCAGCTCACGCCAGGTGACGAACACTGAAGCTTTCTTT

clone size: NA
V gene: TRBV7-9
J gene: TRBJ2-7
D gene: TRBD2
CDR3 protein: CASSLIAGGPYEQYF
CDR3 DNA: TGTGCCAGCAGCTTAATAGCGGGAGGGCCTTACGAGCAGTACTTC

clone size: NA
V gene: TRBV3-1/TRBV3-2
J gene: TRBJ2-1
D gene: NA
CDR3 protein: CASSHTQGNNEQFF
CDR3 DNA: TGTGCCAGCAGCCATACTCAGGGCAACAATGAGCAGTTCTTC

clone size: NA
V gene: TRBV28
J gene: TRBJ1-2
D gene: TRBD1
CDR3 protein: CASSTHRIPGQGGRDANYGYTF
CDR3 DNA: TGTGCCAGCAGTACCCATAGAATTCCGGGACAGGGGGGCCGGGACGCTAACTATGGCTACACCTTC

clone size: once
V gene: TRBV28
J gene: TRBJ1-5
D gene: TRBD1
CDR3 protein: CASSFSGTAKLNQPQHF
CDR3 DNA: TGTGCCAGCAGTTTCTCCGGGACAGCAAAATTAAATCAGCCCCAGCATTTT

clone size: NA
V gene: TRBV10-3
J gene: TRBJ2-7
D gene: TRBD1
CDR3 protein: CAISLQGSYEQYF
CDR3 DNA: TGTGCCATCAGTCTACAGGGGAGCTACGAGCAGTACTTC

clone size: NA
V gene: TRBV3-1/TRBV3-2
J gene: TRBJ1-3
D gene: NA
CDR3 protein: CASSLGEGPGNTIYF
CDR3 DNA: TGTGCCAGCAGCCTCGGGGAGGGGCCAGGAAACACCATATATTTT

clone size: NA
V gene: TRBV28
J gene: TRBJ2-2
D gene: NA
CDR3 protein: CASSLGGEITGELFF
CDR3 DNA: TGTGCCAGCAGTTTAGGGGGCGAGATCACCGGGGAGCTGTTTTTT

clone size: NA
V gene: TRBV18
J gene: TRBJ1-6
D gene: TRBD1
CDR3 protein: CASSPLNPGQGASPLHF
CDR3 DNA: TGTGCCAGCTCACCACTCAACCCCGGACAGGGGGCATCACCCCTCCACTTT

clone size: NA
V gene: TRBV10-3
J gene: TRBJ1-5
D gene: NA
CDR3 protein: CAISAEGRSRNQPQHF
CDR3 DNA: TGTGCCATCAGTGCGGAGGGTCGGAGTCGCAATCAGCCCCAGCATTTT

clone size: NA
V gene: TRBV20-1
J gene: TRBJ2-7
D gene: NA
CDR3 protein: CSASRGSYEQYF
CDR3 DNA: TGCAGTGCTAGTAGGGGTTCCTACGAGCAGTACTTC

clone size: NA
V gene: TRBV28
J gene: TRBJ1-5
D gene: NA
CDR3 protein: CASRASKGSNQPQHF
CDR3 DNA: TGTGCCAGTAGGGCTTCCAAGGGGAGCAATCAGCCCCAGCATTTT

clone size: NA
V gene: TRBV7-9
J gene: TRBJ2-1
D gene: TRBD1
CDR3 protein: CASSITGTDVNNEQFF
CDR3 DNA: TGTGCCAGCAGCATCACCGGGACAGACGTGAACAATGAGCAGTTCTTC

clone size: NA
V gene: TRBV15
J gene: TRBJ2-1
D gene: TRBD2
CDR3 protein: CATSSKVGLAGMYEQFF
CDR3 DNA: TGTGCCACCAGCAGTAAAGTTGGACTAGCGGGAATGTATGAGCAGTTCTTC

clone size: NA
V gene: TRBV5-6
J gene: TRBJ1-2
D gene: TRBD1
CDR3 protein: CASRRTGVSVYGYTF
CDR3 DNA: TGTGCCAGCAGGCGCACAGGGGTGTCCGTATATGGCTACACCTTC

clone size: NA
V gene: TRBV5-4
J gene: TRBJ1-5
D gene: TRBD1
CDR3 protein: CASSSGTGLEPQHF
CDR3 DNA: TGTGCCAGCAGCTCGGGGACAGGGTTGGAGCCCCAGCATTTT

clone size: NA
V gene: TRBV10-3
J gene: TRBJ2-1
D gene: NA
CDR3 protein: CAISETSTGEQFF
CDR3 DNA: TGTGCCATCAGTGAGACGAGTACGGGTGAGCAGTTCTTC

clone size: NA
V gene: TRBV7-9
J gene: TRBJ1-4
D gene: NA
CDR3 protein: CASSLPTGLDEKLFF
CDR3 DNA: TGTGCCAGCAGCTTACCGACAGGCCTAGATGAAAAACTGTTTTTT

clone size: NA
V gene: TRBV19
J gene: TRBJ2-3
D gene: NA
CDR3 protein: CASTRRDPTDTQYF
CDR3 DNA: TGTGCCAGTACCCGGCGGGACCCCACAGATACGCAGTATTTT

clone size: NA
V gene: TRBV6-1
J gene: TRBJ1-2
D gene: NA
CDR3 protein: CASSEMRDDYGYTF
CDR3 DNA: TGTGCCAGCAGTGAAATGCGGGACGACTATGGCTACACCTTC

clone size: few
V gene: TRBV19
J gene: TRBJ2-1
D gene: NA
CDR3 protein: CASSALSDSGSYNEQFF
CDR3 DNA: TGTGCCAGTAGTGCGCTATCCGACTCTGGATCTTACAATGAGCAGTTCTTC

clone size: NA
V gene: TRBV7-6
J gene: TRBJ2-1
D gene: TRBD2
CDR3 protein: CASSTITSGYNEQFF
CDR3 DNA: TGTGCCAGCAGCACTATAACTAGCGGCTACAATGAGCAGTTCTTC

clone size: NA
V gene: TRBV6-1
J gene: TRBJ1-5
D gene: TRBD1
CDR3 protein: CASSKDRAMVLSNQPQHF
CDR3 DNA: TGTGCCAGCAGTAAAGACAGGGCAATGGTCCTAAGCAATCAGCCCCAGCATTTT

clone size: NA
V gene: TRBV4-2
J gene: TRBJ1-2
D gene: TRBD1
CDR3 protein: CASSQGGTGRYGYTF
CDR3 DNA: TGTGCCAGCAGCCAAGGCGGGACAGGGCGTTATGGCTACACCTTC

clone size: NA
V gene: TRBV5-5
J gene: TRBJ2-3
D gene: TRBD2
CDR3 protein: CASSLTGGAASGTQYF
CDR3 DNA: TGTGCCAGCAGCCTCACGGGGGGGGCTGCCTCGGGTACGCAGTATTTT

clone size: once
V gene: TRBV25-1
J gene: TRBJ1-1
D gene: NA
CDR3 protein: CASREPGDLNTEAFF
CDR3 DNA: TGTGCCAGCAGGGAGCCGGGAGATCTGAACACTGAAGCTTTCTTT

clone size: NA
V gene: TRBV4-1
J gene: TRBJ2-7
D gene: TRBD2
CDR3 protein: CASSPVTKAGAREQYF
CDR3 DNA: TGCGCCAGCAGCCCCGTTACAAAAGCGGGAGCGCGGGAGCAGTACTTC

clone size: few
V gene: TRBV5-1
J gene: TRBJ2-3
D gene: TRBD1
CDR3 protein: CASRRPGTAFNTQYF
CDR3 DNA: TGCGCCAGCCGACGTCCGGGGACAGCGTTCAATACGCAGTATTTT

clone size: NA
V gene: TRBV6-6
J gene: TRBJ2-1
D gene: NA
CDR3 protein: CASSPRPAGYRLNEQFF
CDR3 DNA: TGTGCCAGCAGTCCCCGACCAGCAGGGTATCGCCTCAATGAGCAGTTCTTC

clone size: NA
V gene: TRBV19
J gene: TRBJ2-1
D gene: NA
CDR3 protein: CASRLREPYNEQFF
CDR3 DNA: TGTGCCAGTAGGTTACGGGAGCCCTACAATGAGCAGTTCTTC

clone size: NA
V gene: TRBV5-8
J gene: TRBJ1-2
D gene: NA
CDR3 protein: CASSFQGNYGYTF
CDR3 DNA: TGTGCCAGCAGCTTTCAGGGAAACTATGGCTACACCTTC

clone size: medium-sized
V gene: TRBV5-1
J gene: TRBJ1-5
D gene: NA
CDR3 protein: CASSPVIGGQPQHF
CDR3 DNA: TGCGCCAGCAGCCCAGTAATCGGGGGTCAGCCCCAGCATTTT

clone size: NA
V gene: TRBV14
J gene: TRBJ2-2
D gene: TRBD1
CDR3 protein: CASRRTGYTGELFF
CDR3 DNA: TGTGCCAGCAGACGGACAGGGTACACCGGGGAGCTGTTTTTT

clone size: NA
V gene: TRBV7-2
J gene: TRBJ1-1
D gene: NA
CDR3 protein: CASSFDLGGSTEAFF
CDR3 DNA: TGTGCCAGCAGTTTTGATCTTGGGGGCAGCACTGAAGCTTTCTTT

clone size: NA
V gene: TRBV6-5
J gene: TRBJ1-2
D gene: TRBD1
CDR3 protein: CASSFRQGVAHYGYTF
CDR3 DNA: TGTGCCAGCAGTTTTCGACAGGGAGTGGCACACTATGGCTACACCTTC

clone size: NA
V gene: TRBV3-1/TRBV3-2
J gene: TRBJ1-4
D gene: NA
CDR3 protein: CASSQDRGANEKLFF
CDR3 DNA: TGTGCCAGCAGCCAAGATCGGGGGGCTAATGAAAAACTGTTTTTT

clone size: NA
V gene: TRBV18
J gene: TRBJ2-3
D gene: TRBD1
CDR3 protein: CASSQDRDSTDTQYF
CDR3 DNA: TGTGCCAGCTCACAGGACAGGGATAGCACAGATACGCAGTATTTT

clone size: once
V gene: TRBV7-2
J gene: TRBJ2-5
D gene: NA
CDR3 protein: CASSLRRGTQETQYF
CDR3 DNA: TGTGCCAGCAGCTTACGAAGGGGGACCCAAGAGACCCAGTACTTC

clone size: once
V gene: TRBV11-3
J gene: TRBJ2-4
D gene: NA
CDR3 protein: CASSPRDNKNIQYF
CDR3 DNA: TGTGCCAGCAGCCCGAGGGACAACAAAAACATTCAGTACTTC

clone size: NA
V gene: TRBV21-1
J gene: TRBJ2-1
D gene: NA
CDR3 protein: CASSKAPAGVHHDEQFF
CDR3 DNA: TGTGCCAGCAGCAAAGCCCCAGCGGGAGTCCACCACGATGAGCAGTTCTTC

clone size: NA
V gene: TRBV3-1/TRBV3-2
J gene: TRBJ2-1
D gene: NA
CDR3 protein: CASLAPNNEQFF
CDR3 DNA: TGTGCCAGCCTAGCCCCAAACAATGAGCAGTTCTTC

clone size: NA
V gene: TRBV7-7
J gene: TRBJ1-4
D gene: NA
CDR3 protein: CASSRGGQGEKLFF
CDR3 DNA: TGTGCCAGCAGCCGGGGGGGGCAGGGCGAAAAACTGTTTTTT

clone size: NA
V gene: TRBV29-1
J gene: TRBJ2-4
D gene: NA
CDR3 protein: CSVASRLAKNIQYF
CDR3 DNA: TGCAGCGTTGCCTCGAGGCTAGCCAAAAACATTCAGTACTTC

clone size: NA
V gene: TRBV3-1/TRBV3-2
J gene: TRBJ2-2
D gene: NA
CDR3 protein: CASSKQGRTGELFF
CDR3 DNA: TGTGCCAGCAGCAAACAGGGTCGGACCGGGGAGCTGTTTTTT

clone size: few
V gene: TRBV14
J gene: TRBJ1-2
D gene: NA
CDR3 protein: CASSQDWRAGGYTF
CDR3 DNA: TGTGCCAGCAGCCAAGATTGGCGGGCCGGGGGCTACACCTTC

clone size: once
V gene: TRBV7-9
J gene: TRBJ1-5
D gene: NA
CDR3 protein: CASSFGGGQPQHF
CDR3 DNA: TGTGCCAGCAGCTTCGGGGGGGGTCAGCCCCAGCATTTT

clone size: NA
V gene: TRBV29-1
J gene: TRBJ1-1
D gene: NA
CDR3 protein: CSVGPGTGQGTEAFF
CDR3 DNA: TGCAGCGTTGGACCGGGAACTGGCCAGGGGACCGAAGCTTTCTTT

clone size: NA
V gene: TRBV7-2
J gene: TRBJ2-1
D gene: TRBD1
CDR3 protein: CASSLSRQGWNEQFF
CDR3 DNA: TGTGCCAGCAGCTTATCCCGACAGGGCTGGAATGAGCAGTTCTTC

clone size: NA
V gene: TRBV5-1
J gene: TRBJ2-1
D gene: NA
CDR3 protein: CASTVGGTPYNEQFF
CDR3 DNA: TGCGCCAGCACCGTGGGGGGGACACCCTACAATGAGCAGTTCTTC

clone size: NA
V gene: TRBV19
J gene: TRBJ2-5
D gene: TRBD2
CDR3 protein: CASSTRLAGDQETQYF
CDR3 DNA: TGTGCCAGTAGTACTAGACTAGCGGGGGACCAAGAGACCCAGTACTTC

clone size: NA
V gene: TRBV7-9
J gene: TRBJ2-6
D gene: NA
CDR3 protein: CASSTGANVLTF
CDR3 DNA: TGTGCCAGCAGTACTGGGGCCAACGTCCTGACTTTC

clone size: NA
V gene: TRBV3-1/TRBV3-2
J gene: TRBJ2-5
D gene: NA
CDR3 protein: CASSQARGKETQYF
CDR3 DNA: TGTGCCAGCAGCCAAGCTAGGGGCAAAGAGACCCAGTACTTC

clone size: once
V gene: TRBV11-2
J gene: TRBJ1-6
D gene: NA
CDR3 protein: CASSLLQGNSPLHF
CDR3 DNA: TGTGCCAGCAGCTTACTGCAGGGAAATTCACCCCTCCACTTT

clone size: NA
V gene: TRBV5-5
J gene: TRBJ2-1
D gene: NA
CDR3 protein: CASSLWGGPNEQFF
CDR3 DNA: TGTGCCAGCAGCTTGTGGGGAGGACCCAATGAGCAGTTCTTC

clone size: once
V gene: TRBV5-6
J gene: TRBJ2-3
D gene: NA
CDR3 protein: CASSVVRDSGDTQYF
CDR3 DNA: TGTGCCAGCAGCGTTGTGCGGGATTCGGGAGATACGCAGTATTTT

clone size: NA
V gene: TRBV5-1
J gene: TRBJ1-3
D gene: NA
CDR3 protein: CASKTSGSGNTIYF
CDR3 DNA: TGCGCCAGCAAAACGTCAGGCTCTGGAAACACCATATATTTT